This T cell receptor (beta chain) was identified in a study of early T cells in non-severe SARS-CoV-2 infection. About the study: The input, bulk RNA from unsorted whole blood, was sequenced, and chains were unpaired.

TCRdb reprocessed the 5' RACE reads via MiXCR and lists one record per CDR3 protein. Altogether approximately 50,000 distinct CDR3 sequences are present, about 9.3% being singletons, with the ten largest covering more than 12%. The TCR was taken from an adult who was a healthcare worker with PCR-confirmed SARS-CoV-2 infection or an uninfected control (not recorded which). Sequencing used whole blood.

CDR3 amino acids: CASSSTGVRNTEAFF. CDR3 DNA: TGTGCCAGCAGCTCGACAGGGGTTAGGAACACTGAAGCTTTCTTT. This chain links TRBV7-9 with TRBJ1-1, with TRBD1 identical over 8 bases. The CDR3 has 15 residues. The germline CDR1 and CDR2 sequences are SEHNR and FQNEAQ (reference sequence). Unmatched junction bases numbered 5, after V lost 4 bases and J lost 1 base.